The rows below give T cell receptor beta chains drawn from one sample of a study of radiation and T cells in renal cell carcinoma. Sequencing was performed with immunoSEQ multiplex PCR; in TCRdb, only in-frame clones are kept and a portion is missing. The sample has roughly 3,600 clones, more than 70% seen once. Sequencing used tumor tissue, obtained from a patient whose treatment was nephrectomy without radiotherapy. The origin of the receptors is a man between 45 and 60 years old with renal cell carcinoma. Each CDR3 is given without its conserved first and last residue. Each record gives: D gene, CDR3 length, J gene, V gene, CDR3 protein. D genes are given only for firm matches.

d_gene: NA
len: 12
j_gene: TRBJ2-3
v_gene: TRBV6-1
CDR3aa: ASKTVSSTDTQY

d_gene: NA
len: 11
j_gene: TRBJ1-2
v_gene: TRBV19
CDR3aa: ASRRDSNYGYT

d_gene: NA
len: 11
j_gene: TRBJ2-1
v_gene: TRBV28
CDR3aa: ASSLGSYNEQF

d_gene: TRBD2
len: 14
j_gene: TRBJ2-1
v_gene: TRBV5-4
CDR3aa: ASSLEASGDGGEQF

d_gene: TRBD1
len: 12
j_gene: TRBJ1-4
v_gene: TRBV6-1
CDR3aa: ASSEGTGYEKLF

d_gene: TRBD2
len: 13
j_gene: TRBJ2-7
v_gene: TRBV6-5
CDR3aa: ASSPRIAGPEEQY

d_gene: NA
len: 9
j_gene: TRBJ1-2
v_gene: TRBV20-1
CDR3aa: SAPGPYGYT

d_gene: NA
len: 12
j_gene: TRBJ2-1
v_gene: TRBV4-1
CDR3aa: ASSRPGETNEQF

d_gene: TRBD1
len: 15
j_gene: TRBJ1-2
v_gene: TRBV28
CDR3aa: ASRQGGQEVFNYGYT

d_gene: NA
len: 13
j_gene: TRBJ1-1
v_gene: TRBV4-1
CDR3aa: ASSPQGYMNTEAF

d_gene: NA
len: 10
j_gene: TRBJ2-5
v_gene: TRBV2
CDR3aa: ASTGAQETQY

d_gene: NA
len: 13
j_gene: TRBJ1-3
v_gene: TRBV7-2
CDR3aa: ASSLNGARGNTIY

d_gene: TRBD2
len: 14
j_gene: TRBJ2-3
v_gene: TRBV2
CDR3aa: ASSEPGLAGEDTQY

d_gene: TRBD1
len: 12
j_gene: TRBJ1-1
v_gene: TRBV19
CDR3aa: ASSVTGRVAEAF

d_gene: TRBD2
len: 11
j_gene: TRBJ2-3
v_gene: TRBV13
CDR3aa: ASSYPGLGTQY

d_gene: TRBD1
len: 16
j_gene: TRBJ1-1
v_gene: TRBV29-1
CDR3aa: SAQGTARPIDLNTEAF

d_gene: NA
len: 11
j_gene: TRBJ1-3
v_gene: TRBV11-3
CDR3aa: ASSSGKGNTIY

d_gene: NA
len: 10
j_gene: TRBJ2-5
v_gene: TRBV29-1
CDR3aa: SVDGAEETQY

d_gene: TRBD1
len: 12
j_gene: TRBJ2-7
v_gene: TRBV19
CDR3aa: ASSRQGADYEQY

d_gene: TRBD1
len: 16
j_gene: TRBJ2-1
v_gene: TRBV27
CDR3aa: ASSRGQGAPSSYNEQF

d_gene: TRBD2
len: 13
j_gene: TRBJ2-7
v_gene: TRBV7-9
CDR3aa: ASMGIAGGYYEQY

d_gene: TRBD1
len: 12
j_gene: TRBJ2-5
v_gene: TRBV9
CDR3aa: ASSAHRGEETQY

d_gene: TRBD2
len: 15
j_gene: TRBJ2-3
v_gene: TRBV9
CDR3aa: ASSAGTSGSVADTQY

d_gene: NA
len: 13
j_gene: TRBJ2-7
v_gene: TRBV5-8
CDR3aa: ASSGPGARFYEQY

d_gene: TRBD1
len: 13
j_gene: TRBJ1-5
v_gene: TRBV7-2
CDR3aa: ASSLGGGAYQPQH

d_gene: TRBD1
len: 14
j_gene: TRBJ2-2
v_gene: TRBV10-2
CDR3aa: ASLGQGAHDTGELF

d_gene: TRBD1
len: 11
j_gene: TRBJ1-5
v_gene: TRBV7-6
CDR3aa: ASGTGAHQPQH

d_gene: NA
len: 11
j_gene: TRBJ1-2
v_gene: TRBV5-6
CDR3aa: ASSLGTNYGYT

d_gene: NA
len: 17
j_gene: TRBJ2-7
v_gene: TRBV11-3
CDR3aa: ASSPLVGDGAMVSYEQY

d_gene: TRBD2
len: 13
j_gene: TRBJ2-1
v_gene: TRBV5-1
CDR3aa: ASSTKREPGDEQF

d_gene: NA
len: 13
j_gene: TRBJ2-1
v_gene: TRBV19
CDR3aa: ASRPGVGIYNEQF

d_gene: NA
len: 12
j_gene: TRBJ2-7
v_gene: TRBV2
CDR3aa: AERAQGSTYEQY

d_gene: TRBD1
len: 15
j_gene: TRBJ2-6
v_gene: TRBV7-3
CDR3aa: ASSRDRVSSGANVLT

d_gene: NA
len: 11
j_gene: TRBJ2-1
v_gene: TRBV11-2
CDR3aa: ASSFGVYNEQF

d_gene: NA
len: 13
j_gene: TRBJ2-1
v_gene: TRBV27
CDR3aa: ASSSIPLLFDEQF